A single TCR beta chain is shown here with its context. Its antigen is currently unknown. The junction departs from germline at one end; a sequencing error may be responsible. This entry belongs to a study of T cell repertoires in ileal Crohn's disease. Study conclusions and caveats: All patients with clonality above 26.8% had endoscopic recurrence. High-frequency clones were more common in sorted CD8 than CD4 cells. Clonal expansions were more frequent in active smokers than non-smokers at surgery.

TCRdb's table, derived via immunoSEQ multiplex PCR, lists solely in-frame clones and lacks some. The table shows 16,000 or so clones, with roughly 88% occurring only once. The germline CDR1 and CDR2 sequences are SQVTM and ANQGSEA. This CDR3 contains 14 residues. Sequencing input: ileal tissue. This TCR was sampled from an adult with Crohn's disease. The gene calls are TRBV29-1 and TRBJ2-1; 12 bases agree with TRBD1. For the CDR3, the DNA is TGCAGCGCTGAATCCGGGACAGGGGGCGCGGAGCAGTTCTTC. This encodes CSAESGTGGAEQFF.